This is a list of T cell receptor beta chains from one sample in a study of cytomegalovirus exposure and HLA in healthy donors. Only in-frame clones appear in the TCRdb table, and some are missing; sequencing was by immunoSEQ multiplex PCR. Found here are over 100,000 clones, around 74% of them singletons; the top ten hold 4% to 5.5%. The specimen sequenced was PBMCs. Receptors were obtained from a man aged 25-45 years in good health and CMV-seropositive. Both conserved end residues are part of each CDR3. Each record gives: CDR3 length, V gene, clone size, D gene, J gene, CDR3 protein, CDR3 DNA. A D gene is named only where the DNA matches it firmly. Clone size appears in some rows only: once, few, many, or a class for an expanded clone.

cdr3_length: 15; v_call: TRBV5-8; clone_size: NA; d_call: NA; j_call: TRBJ1-6; cdr3_aa: CASSLGQTYNSPLHF; cdr3_nt: TGTGCCAGCAGCTTGGGACAGACCTATAATTCACCCCTCCACTTT
cdr3_length: 13; v_call: TRBV5-1; clone_size: NA; d_call: NA; j_call: TRBJ2-3; cdr3_aa: CASSLARPDTQYF; cdr3_nt: TGCGCCAGCAGCTTGGCGAGGCCAGATACGCAGTATTTT
cdr3_length: 13; v_call: TRBV9; clone_size: NA; d_call: NA; j_call: TRBJ1-5; cdr3_aa: CASSVGLNQPQHF; cdr3_nt: TGTGCCAGCAGCGTAGGGCTCAATCAGCCCCAGCATTTT
cdr3_length: 17; v_call: TRBV9; clone_size: NA; d_call: TRBD2; j_call: TRBJ2-3; cdr3_aa: CASSGALAGGLSDTQYF; cdr3_nt: TGTGCCAGCAGCGGAGCCCTAGCGGGGGGGCTCTCAGATACGCAGTATTTT
cdr3_length: 12; v_call: TRBV7-9; clone_size: NA; d_call: NA; j_call: TRBJ1-2; cdr3_aa: CSSSLDSYGYTF; cdr3_nt: TGTTCCAGCAGCTTAGATAGCTATGGCTACACCTTC
cdr3_length: 14; v_call: TRBV7-3; clone_size: NA; d_call: NA; j_call: TRBJ2-7; cdr3_aa: CASSLSSVTGEQYF; cdr3_nt: TGTGCCAGCAGCTTATCCTCGGTAACGGGCGAGCAGTACTTC
cdr3_length: 14; v_call: TRBV7-9; clone_size: NA; d_call: TRBD2; j_call: TRBJ2-3; cdr3_aa: CASSLGGGADTQYF; cdr3_nt: TGTGCCAGCAGCTTGGGCGGGGGAGCAGATACGCAGTATTTT
cdr3_length: 16; v_call: TRBV9; clone_size: NA; d_call: TRBD1; j_call: TRBJ1-2; cdr3_aa: CASSRGQGIYGYGYTF; cdr3_nt: TGTGCCAGCAGCCGAGGACAGGGCATCTACGGCTATGGCTACACCTTC
cdr3_length: 15; v_call: TRBV4-3; clone_size: NA; d_call: NA; j_call: TRBJ1-3; cdr3_aa: CASSQNPTSGNTIYF; cdr3_nt: TGCGCCAGCAGCCAGAATCCTACCTCTGGAAACACCATATATTTT
cdr3_length: 14; v_call: TRBV9; clone_size: NA; d_call: TRBD2; j_call: TRBJ2-7; cdr3_aa: CASSGTSGFYEQYF; cdr3_nt: TGTGCCAGCAGCGGGACTAGCGGTTTCTACGAGCAGTACTTC
cdr3_length: 17; v_call: TRBV9; clone_size: once; d_call: TRBD1; j_call: TRBJ2-2; cdr3_aa: CASSVGSWTGNTGELFF; cdr3_nt: TGTGCCAGCAGCGTAGGAAGTTGGACAGGAAACACCGGGGAGCTGTTTTTT
cdr3_length: 16; v_call: TRBV4-3; clone_size: NA; d_call: TRBD1; j_call: TRBJ2-2; cdr3_aa: CASSLGQGENTGELFF; cdr3_nt: TGCGCCAGCAGCCTAGGACAGGGGGAGAACACCGGGGAGCTGTTTTTT
cdr3_length: 16; v_call: TRBV5-1; clone_size: NA; d_call: TRBD2; j_call: TRBJ2-3; cdr3_aa: CASSRTSGAAGDTQYF; cdr3_nt: TGCGCCAGCAGCCGGACTAGCGGGGCGGCGGGAGATACGCAGTATTTT
cdr3_length: 14; v_call: TRBV10-1; clone_size: NA; d_call: TRBD1; j_call: TRBJ2-7; cdr3_aa: CASSEPGQGHEQYF; cdr3_nt: TGCGCCAGCAGTGAGCCGGGACAGGGCCACGAGCAGTACTTC
cdr3_length: 20; v_call: TRBV12-5; clone_size: NA; d_call: NA; j_call: TRBJ1-2; cdr3_aa: CASGLVAPGGEIRDNYGYTF; cdr3_nt: TGTGCTAGTGGTTTGGTCGCTCCTGGGGGGGAGATACGAGATAACTATGGCTACACCTTC
cdr3_length: 19; v_call: TRBV4-2; clone_size: NA; d_call: TRBD2; j_call: TRBJ2-1; cdr3_aa: CASSQGPAGEWWTYNEQFF; cdr3_nt: TGTGCCAGCAGCCAAGGTCCAGCGGGGGAGTGGTGGACCTACAATGAGCAGTTCTTC
cdr3_length: 11; v_call: TRBV5-5; clone_size: NA; d_call: NA; j_call: TRBJ2-7; cdr3_aa: CASALSYEQYF; cdr3_nt: TGTGCCAGCGCCCTATCCTACGAGCAGTACTTC
cdr3_length: 16; v_call: TRBV7-2; clone_size: few; d_call: TRBD1; j_call: TRBJ2-1; cdr3_aa: CASSLGDRGRENEQFF; cdr3_nt: TGTGCCAGCAGCTTAGGGGACAGGGGGCGCGAAAATGAGCAGTTCTTC
cdr3_length: 13; v_call: TRBV7-2; clone_size: once; d_call: NA; j_call: TRBJ2-1; cdr3_aa: CASSFRGRNEQFF; cdr3_nt: TGTGCCAGCAGCTTCAGGGGCCGGAATGAGCAGTTCTTC
cdr3_length: 15; v_call: TRBV5-1; clone_size: NA; d_call: NA; j_call: TRBJ2-5; cdr3_aa: CASSLQQGGEETQYF; cdr3_nt: TGCGCCAGCAGCCTACAACAGGGAGGGGAAGAGACCCAGTACTTC
cdr3_length: 15; v_call: TRBV7-8; clone_size: NA; d_call: NA; j_call: TRBJ1-4; cdr3_aa: CASSLAAGNNEKLFF; cdr3_nt: TGTGCCAGCAGCTTAGCGGCAGGGAACAATGAAAAACTGTTTTTT
cdr3_length: 17; v_call: TRBV10-3; clone_size: NA; d_call: TRBD1; j_call: TRBJ2-7; cdr3_aa: CAISPLGGQGASYEQYF; cdr3_nt: TGTGCCATCAGTCCCCTCGGTGGGCAGGGGGCTAGTTACGAGCAGTACTTC
cdr3_length: 14; v_call: TRBV28; clone_size: NA; d_call: NA; j_call: TRBJ2-5; cdr3_aa: CASSLSWGGETQYF; cdr3_nt: TGTGCCAGCAGTTTAAGCTGGGGCGGAGAGACCCAGTACTTC
cdr3_length: 15; v_call: TRBV4-2; clone_size: few; d_call: TRBD2; j_call: TRBJ2-1; cdr3_aa: CASSQSGGHDNEQFF; cdr3_nt: TGTGCCAGCAGCCAGAGCGGGGGGCATGACAATGAGCAGTTCTTC
cdr3_length: 16; v_call: TRBV5-4; clone_size: once; d_call: NA; j_call: TRBJ1-1; cdr3_aa: CASSPRGQIMNTEAFF; cdr3_nt: TGTGCCAGCAGCCCCCGCGGGCAGATCATGAACACTGAAGCTTTCTTT